These T cell receptor beta chains were read from a single sample in a study of cytomegalovirus exposure and HLA in healthy donors. Sequencing was performed with immunoSEQ multiplex PCR; in TCRdb, only in-frame clones are kept and a portion is missing. Of 110,000 to 150,000 clones in the sample, roughly 85% are singletons; the top ten hold about 1.7%. Sequencing used PBMCs. Receptor source: a woman aged 25 to 39 in good health and CMV-seronegative. The CDR3 runs from the conserved cysteine through the conserved F or W. A D gene is named only where the DNA matches it firmly. The size field is filled for only some rows; it gives once, few, many or a size class.

TRBD1	TRBV5-1	TRBJ1-1	NA	16	CASSRSEGQGETEAFF	TGCGCCAGCAGCCGATCGGAGGGACAGGGGGAGACTGAAGCTTTCTTT
NA	TRBV30	TRBJ1-1	NA	12	CAWAREGTEAFF	TGTGCCTGGGCCCGAGAGGGAACAGAAGCTTTCTTT
TRBD2	TRBV13	TRBJ2-1	NA	19	CASSLLPGASGSDLDEQFF	TGTGCCAGCAGCTTACTACCTGGGGCTAGCGGGAGCGATTTGGATGAGCAGTTCTTC
NA	TRBV2	TRBJ1-4	NA	15	CASSYTGLANEKLFF	TGTGCCAGCAGTTACACAGGGTTGGCTAATGAAAAACTGTTTTTT
NA	TRBV13	TRBJ1-2	NA	14	CASSSGQNLYGYTF	TGTGCCAGCAGCTCCGGACAGAATCTATATGGCTACACCTTC
TRBD1	TRBV29-1	TRBJ2-3	NA	14	CSARTGDNRDTQYF	TGCAGCGCCCGGACAGGGGATAATCGAGATACGCAGTATTTT
NA	TRBV7-2	TRBJ1-2	NA	13	CASTPARDYGYTF	TGTGCCAGCACCCCGGCCCGGGACTATGGCTACACCTTC
NA	TRBV6-1	TRBJ1-2	NA	15	CASSEAGEGNYGYTF	TGTGCCAGCAGTGAAGCGGGGGAGGGGAACTATGGCTACACCTTC
NA	TRBV5-6	TRBJ2-5	NA	14	CASSPRVLQETQYF	TGTGCCAGCAGCCCCAGGGTATTGCAAGAGACCCAGTACTTC
NA	TRBV19	TRBJ1-3	NA	15	CASSGGQLAGNTIYF	TGTGCCAGTAGTGGAGGACAGCTTGCTGGAAACACCATATATTTT
TRBD2	TRBV7-3	TRBJ2-1	NA	15	CASSRTSGDYNEQFF	TGTGCCAGCAGCAGGACTAGCGGGGACTACAATGAGCAGTTCTTC
NA	TRBV7-9	TRBJ2-1	NA	17	CASSLPFEGVVLGEQFF	TGTGCCAGCAGCTTACCTTTTGAGGGGGTGGTCTTAGGAGAGCAGTTCTTC
TRBD1	TRBV5-1	TRBJ1-2	few	14	CASSLGGTAYDYTF	TGCGCCAGCAGCTTGGGAGGGACAGCGTATGACTACACCTTC
TRBD1	TRBV5-5	TRBJ1-2	NA	16	CASSLAEGTGGYGYTF	TGTGCCAGCAGCTTGGCCGAAGGGACAGGCGGCTATGGCTACACCTTC
NA	TRBV5-1	TRBJ1-1	NA	16	CASFRGSGGLYTEAFF	TGCGCCAGCTTTCGGGGATCAGGAGGGTTGTACACTGAAGCTTTCTTT
TRBD1	TRBV9	TRBJ1-3	few	16	CASSVGPGQAGNTIYF	TGTGCCAGCAGCGTTGGTCCGGGACAGGCTGGAAACACCATATATTTT
NA	TRBV6-5	TRBJ1-2	NA	14	CASSEQSGVGGYTF	TGTGCCAGCAGTGAGCAATCCGGGGTAGGTGGCTACACCTTC
NA	TRBV7-6	TRBJ2-3	NA	15	CASSLGGSQLGTQYF	TGTGCCAGCAGCTTGGGGGGATCCCAGTTGGGTACGCAGTATTTT
NA	TRBV2	TRBJ1-5	NA	14	CASDTRGSNQPQHF	TGTGCCAGCGATACCCGGGGGAGCAATCAGCCCCAGCATTTT
NA	TRBV6-1	TRBJ1-6	NA	14	CASSSGLGGSPLHF	TGTGCCAGCAGCTCGGGACTAGGGGGTTCACCCCTCCACTTT
NA	TRBV11-2	TRBJ1-2	NA	16	CASSLDLAGFAGGYTF	TGTGCCAGCAGCTTAGATCTTGCAGGGTTCGCCGGTGGCTACACCTTC
NA	TRBV29-1	TRBJ2-3	NA	12	CSVDTGTDTQYF	TGCAGCGTTGATACAGGCACAGATACGCAGTATTTT